This TCR beta chain was observed in a study of blood T cell repertoires in COVID-19. Background on the study: In each case, the material was cDNA or gDNA derived from T cells, B-cell-depleted T cells, or PBMCs.

The repertoire was sequenced with immunoSEQ multiplex PCR; TCRdb's copy has only in-frame clones and lacks some. Of roughly 160,000 clones in the sample, 65% to 85% are singletons; the top ten hold roughly 5%. The V and J ends lost 3 bases and 5 bases, in that order; junction bases with no gene match: 3. Germline V CDR1 and CDR2: LNHDA, SQIVND (reference sequence). This CDR3 contains 13 residues. This clone was observed a single time. Sequencing was carried out using PBMCs or T cells enriched from blood (not recorded which). This chain joins TRBV19 and TRBJ2-7, with 8 nucleotides matching TRBD1. The sequence came from a woman between 40 and 55 years old with acute COVID-19. DNA of the CDR3: TGTGCCAGTAGTATCGTACAGGGGGACGAGCAGTACTTC. It yields the protein CASSIVQGDEQYF.